The clone carrying this TCR beta chain was seen repeatedly, ten times or more. Its antigen remains unidentified. The record originates from a study of T cells after yellow fever vaccination. Study-wide context: Some fractions had low cell numbers, and these were prepared with SMART-Seq v4 Ultra Low Input.

Study conclusions and caveats: Few clonotypes appeared in both CD4 and CD8 compartments. In post-booster samples, most primary-vaccination clones reappeared (about 95% CD4, approximately 91% CD8). From the bulk population, abundant clonotypes could contaminate and appear within FACS-sorted repertoires.

Using its own MiXCR run on the 5' RACE reads, TCRdb lists one record per CDR3 protein. Of about 140,000 distinct CDR3 sequences listed, roughly 8% are singletons. The material sequenced was CD4+ T cells sorted from PBMCs, taken 5 days after the yellow fever booster vaccination. The clonotype originates from a man aged 25 to 45 who received the YFV17D yellow fever vaccine.

For the CDR3, the DNA is TGTGCCAGCAGCTTAGGGATGGGGAATAGCAATCAGCCCCAGCATTTT. Translating gives CASSLGMGNSNQPQHF. This chain connects TRBV7-9 to TRBJ1-5; no definite D call. V was shortened by 1 base and J by 0 bases, with 10 bases between the two germline ends. This CDR3 is built from 16 residues. CDR1 is SEHNR, CDR2 FQNEAQ, per germline (reference sequence).